Listed below are T cell receptor beta chains from one sample, sequenced in a study of vaccination and CD4 T cells after COVID-19. Antigen specificity for these receptors is unknown. Each CDR3 protein gets one entry after TCRdb re-called the PCR reads with MiXCR. There are roughly 10,000 distinct CDR3 sequences in the sample; 25% to 30% occur only once, and approximately 13% lies in the top ten. The sample consisted of CD4+ T cells from blood, cultured in vitro. These receptors all stem from a human donor in good health. CDR3s leave out the opening cysteine and the closing phenylalanine or tryptophan.

>TRBV10-3|11
AIRGTNTDTQY
>TRBV6-5|12
ASSYSQGTETQY
>TRBV25-1|12
ASSDSAWTGELF
>TRBV20-1|12
SAPGGEGNQPQH
>TRBV20-1|12
SATARISSYEQY
>TRBV7-8|14
ASSPGTGRSSYEQY
>TRBV20-1|11
SAREDVSVEQY
>TRBV12-5|11
ASGLETGYGYT
>TRBV5-4|13
ASSLGQGLNSPLH
>TRBV20-1|15
SAYADIRDRGADTQY
>TRBV6-5|13
ASSSHSGDPYEQY
>TRBV29-1|10
SLRSPDTEAF
>TRBV28|13
ASRVRTTANTEAF
>TRBV19|13
ATSVGIPLNTEAF
>TRBV6-1|9
ASSTPHEQF
>TRBV4-2|12
ASSQVAAGDGYT
>TRBV7-3|11
ASSLGWPETQY
>TRBV2|12
ASMFGTQNSPLH
>TRBV12-3/TRBV12-4|14
ASSLAGGRVLNEQF
>TRBV11-2|12
ASSLPIQNSPLH
>TRBV20-1|14
SARGQGLYSNQPQH
>TRBV20-1|13
SAREGQSSCNEQF
>TRBV4-2|13
ASSQDRDGNYGYT
>TRBV29-1|11
SVTGQGNYGYT
>TRBV20-1|11
SARTGGQETQY
>TRBV30|10
ASDRLNTEAF
>TRBV19|15
ASRGGQGLTSTDTQY
>TRBV6-4|12
ASSLSSDNSPLH
>TRBV11-3|10
ASSLSSETQY
>TRBV15|12
ATSRDRGFTEAF
>TRBV20-1|10
SASGGGDEQF
>TRBV7-2|13
ASSLVGGKSYEQY
>TRBV6-4|11
ASSDFGTGEAF
>TRBV25-1|11
ASKGGGLYEQY
>TRBV5-4|12
ASSSLLREETQY
>TRBV6-1|13
ASSEPGQGYQPQH
>TRBV27|13
ASSPSGRASTEAF
>TRBV6-4|11
ASSETNTGELF
>TRBV7-8|15
ASSLQVASGSTDTQY
>TRBV15|13
ATTEGGALGNTIY
>TRBV15|13
ATSRGTEASGELF
>TRBV28|12
ASLTARGSYEQY
>TRBV10-1|16
ASSEWYSGGGANYGYT
>TRBV7-6|11
ASSLSYSGEQY
>TRBV7-6|15
ASSPALRGRPSYEQY
>TRBV28|14
ASSFQPTGVNYGYT
>TRBV11-2|11
ASSRTPDYEQY
>TRBV20-1|9
SASETTEAF
>TRBV20-1|15
SARVGTSGSGTGELF
>TRBV11-2|12
ASSLVPDVGEQF
>TRBV7-6|14
ASSPSLNGLTDTQY
>TRBV20-1|13
SAVRQGARNSPLH
>TRBV28|14
ASRLTGTSGSYEQY
>TRBV6-2/TRBV6-3|10
ASSQDSGELF
>TRBV2|12
ASSEAEGSQPQH
>TRBV6-1|13
ASSHGTGEARTQY
>TRBV6-2/TRBV6-3|12
ASSYYASYYEQY
>TRBV10-3|13
AISESGSFGQPQH
>TRBV11-2|11
ASSLGVRQTQY
>TRBV9|12
ASGPGQASNEQF